These 32 T cell receptor beta chains share one sample of origin, sequenced in a study of T-cell memory formation after mild COVID-19. TCRdb fed the 5' RACE reads into MiXCR, producing one record per CDR3 protein. The table records about 140,000 distinct CDR3 sequences, 14% to 15% of them present only once. Sequenced: PBMCs or a T cell subset sorted from them (not recorded which). The receptor source for this set is an adult woman who had mild COVID-19 (a few samples of this study predate the infection). Cell type and time point are not known.

This clonotype was picked up a small number of times. The chain recombines TRBV15 with TRBJ2-3; D unclear. The V end lost 8 bases, the J end lost 4 bases, and 16 bases lay between the germline ends. Germline CDR1 and CDR2: LNHNV and YYDKDF (reference sequence). The CDR3 sequence is 14 residues long. The CDR3 DNA sequence: TGTGCCACCCGGGCTCCAGTAGGTCCAGATACGCAGTATTTT. Protein sequence: CATRAPVGPDTQYF.

The chain carries TRBV7-9 and TRBJ1-1, with TRBD1 matching 7 bases. The CDR3 has 14 residues. The germline V gene encodes CDR1 SEHNR and CDR2 FQNEAQ (reference sequence). The J segment lost 1 base and the V segment lost 4 bases, leaving 3 bases of the junction unmatched. As DNA, the CDR3 is TGTGCCAGCAGCTATACAGGGGAGAACACTGAAGCTTTCTTT. Encoded protein: CASSYTGENTEAFF.

This clonotype was observed a handful of times. The rearrangement uses TRBV4-1 and TRBJ2-3; D could derive from TRBD1 or TRBD2 (5 bases each). The CDR3 runs 15 residues. V was pared by 3 bases and J by 5 bases, with 15 bases between. The germline V gene has CDR1 MGHRA and CDR2 YSYEKL. This chain's CDR3 is CASSQPWMGEDTQYF. CDR3 DNA: TGCGCCAGCAGCCAGCCCTGGATGGGGGAAGATACGCAGTATTTT.

This clonotype was detected ten times or more. The chain links TRBV12-3 or TRBV12-4 to TRBJ2-3; TRBD2 is a possible D gene (6 bases). The CDR3 loop spans 16 amino acids. Trimming cost V 0 bases and J 6 bases, with 16 bases left between them. CDR3 DNA sequence: TGTGCCAGCAGTTTAGCGGGACGACTAGGAACCGATACGCAGTATTTT. This codes for CASSLAGRLGTDTQYF.

The rearrangement uses TRBV7-3 and TRBJ2-3; no definite D call. There are 15 residues in the CDR3. CDR1 and CDR2 from the germline V gene are SGHTA and FQGTGA. V lost 3 bases, J lost 0 bases, and 10 bases lay in between. The CDR3 sequence is CASSFDGRSTDTQYF. The DNA of the CDR3 is TGTGCCAGCAGCTTCGACGGGCGTAGCACAGATACGCAGTATTTT.

This clonotype has just a few counts. V and J are TRBV24-1 and TRBJ2-5, with 9 bases that match TRBD1. This CDR3 is 14 amino acids long. V dropped 5 bases and J dropped 4; count of bases not matched to a gene: 4. In germline, CDR1 is KGHDR, CDR2 SFDVKD. CDR3 in amino acids: CATSADRGRETQYF. The CDR3 coding sequence is TGTGCCACCAGTGCGGACAGGGGCCGAGAGACCCAGTACTTC.

The sample holds a few counts of this clonotype. V is TRBV27 and J is TRBJ2-1; 8 nucleotides align to TRBD2. Germline V CDR1 and CDR2: MNHEY, SMNVEV (reference sequence). There are 16 residues in the CDR3. V trimming: 5 bases; J trimming: 5 bases; junction bases outside the gene matches: 11. DNA of the CDR3: TGTGCCAGCAGTCCCCGGGGGGGGGTATCTAACAATGAGCAGTTCTTC. As protein: CASSPRGGVSNNEQFF.

This clonotype was counted a few times. The rearrangement joins TRBV27 to TRBJ2-7; possible D gene TRBD1, 6 bases. This CDR3 is built from 14 residues. The germline V gene has CDR1 MNHEY and CDR2 SMNVEV (reference sequence). V dropped 2 bases and J dropped 4 bases, with 12 bases sitting between them. The CDR3 region is CASSLPGTTYEQYF. CDR3 in DNA: TGTGCCAGCAGTTTACCCGGGACAACATACGAGCAGTACTTC.

This clonotype appeared a few times. This chain uses TRBV10-3 with TRBJ2-1; 8 bases agree with TRBD2. Germline CDR1 ENHRY, CDR2 SYGVKD. The ends lost 3 bases at V and 7 bases at J; junction bases unmatched: 8. The CDR3 runs to 15 residues. CDR3 sequence: CAISERTSYHNEQFF. The DNA for the CDR3 is TGTGCCATCAGTGAAAGGACTAGCTATCATAATGAGCAGTTCTTC.

This clonotype was seen only a few times. CDR3 sequence: CATSDATDEQYF. CDR3 DNA: TGTGCCACCAGTGATGCGACTGACGAGCAGTACTTC. The rearrangement uses TRBV24-1 and TRBJ2-7; D is uncertain. V gave up 3 bases and J gave up 5 bases, with 7 bases separating them. CDR1 and CDR2 (germline): KGHDR, SFDVKD. This CDR3 is built from 12 residues.

V is TRBV3-1 and J is TRBJ1-2; D uncertain. This CDR3 region has 14 residues. The germline CDR1 and CDR2 sequences are LGHDT and YNNKEL (reference sequence). The V end was cut by 4 bases, the J end by 4 bases, with 13 bases between. This chain's CDR3 is CASSPIGPVYGYTF. As DNA, the CDR3 is TGTGCCAGCAGCCCAATCGGGCCGGTCTATGGCTACACCTTC.

The V gene is TRBV7-9, the J gene TRBJ2-3; the D gene is possibly TRBD1 (5 bases). CDR3 size: 15 residues. The V end was cut by 4 bases, the J end by 4 bases, with 15 bases between. The V gene's germline CDR1 is SEHNR and CDR2 FQNEAQ (reference sequence). CDR3 sequence reads: CASSSFLRGADTQYF. CDR3 nucleotide sequence: TGTGCCAGCAGCTCCTTTCTTAGGGGCGCAGATACGCAGTATTTT.

This clonotype showed up just a few times. The rearrangement joins TRBV24-1 to TRBJ2-5; D unclear. CDR3 size: 14 residues. The germline V and J ends were trimmed by 1 base and 4 bases, with 9 bases remaining between them. CDR1 and CDR2 from the germline V gene are KGHDR and SFDVKD. The CDR3: CATSDFSSTETQYF. The CDR3 DNA reads TGTGCCACCAGTGATTTCTCTTCGACAGAGACCCAGTACTTC.

A remark on this clonotype: It is unclear where the CDR3 begins or ends on the DNA, so no DNA is shown, and the CDR3 is as TCRdb lists it. This chain connects TRBV12-3 or TRBV12-4 to TRBJ1-2; the table gives TRBD1 as D, unverified against the DNA. Both ends counted, the CDR3 spans 15 residues. Here the CDR3 reads CASSSSGGADYGYTF.

This clonotype came up a few times. The chain has TRBV5-5 and TRBJ1-1; D is unclear. Trimming stripped 4 bases from V and 1 base from J, with 14 bases between. The CDR3 is 15 residues long. Per the germline V gene, CDR1 is SGHKS and CDR2 is YYEKEE (reference sequence). This chain's CDR3 is CASSVQSMTNTEAFF. As DNA, the CDR3 is TGTGCCAGCAGCGTACAGTCTATGACGAACACTGAAGCTTTCTTT.

This clonotype was observed a handful of times. This rearrangement joins TRBV4-1 to TRBJ1-4, with TRBD1 identical over 7 bases. Germline V gene lookup returns CDR1 MGHRA and CDR2 YSYEKL. V was pared by 0 bases and J by 7 bases, with 11 bases of the junction left unmatched. The CDR3 length is 17 residues. CDR3 sequence: CASSQDLNPGGSEKLFF. The CDR3 DNA sequence: TGCGCCAGCAGCCAAGACCTAAACCCAGGGGGGAGTGAAAAACTGTTTTTT.

Only a few counts were recorded for this clonotype. The chain uses TRBV7-6 and TRBJ2-1, with TRBD2 matching 12 bases. The CDR3 has 15 residues. With V trimmed by 5 bases and J by 9 bases, 8 bases remained unmatched. Germline V gene lookup returns CDR1 SGHVS and CDR2 FNYEAQ. CDR3 DNA sequence: TGTGCCAGCAGCCAAAGGACTAGCGGGGTAGTTGAGCAGTTCTTC. This sequence encodes CASSQRTSGVVEQFF.

The rearrangement links TRBV4-2 to TRBJ2-3; D unclear. CDR1 is LGHNA and CDR2 is YNFKEQ in the germline V gene. V shed 4 bases and J shed 1 base, with 21 bases lying between them. The CDR3 contains 18 residues. The DNA for the CDR3 is TGTGCCAGCAGCCGAGACCTTAACCCGACCCTACGCACAGATACGCAGTATTTT. Amino acids: CASSRDLNPTLRTDTQYF.

The chain recombines TRBV27 with TRBJ1-1; 9 bases align to TRBD1. Germline lookup yields CDR1 MNHEY and CDR2 SMNVEV (reference sequence). V dropped 4 bases and J dropped 3; count of bases not matched to a gene: 3. The CDR3 is made up of 14 amino acids. CDR3 amino acids: CASSSQGADTEAFF. CDR3 sequence (DNA): TGTGCCAGCAGTTCACAGGGGGCGGACACTGAAGCTTTCTTT.

V gene TRBV19 combines with J gene TRBJ2-1, with 10 bases lining up with TRBD1. The CDR3 loop spans 15 amino acids. V lost 3 bases to trimming and J lost 6 bases; unmatched junction nucleotides: 5. The germline V gene has CDR1 LNHDA and CDR2 SQIVND (reference sequence). The CDR3 DNA is TGTGCCAGTAGTATGGGACAGGGGCTCGGCAATGAGCAGTTCTTC. Residues: CASSMGQGLGNEQFF.

V usage is TRBV7-9 and J usage is TRBJ2-7; TRBD1 agrees at 9 bases. Trimming removed 5 bases from V and 3 bases from J; junction bases left unmatched: 8. The CDR3 totals 15 residues. The V gene's germline CDR1 is SEHNR and CDR2 FQNEAQ (reference sequence). Here the CDR3 reads CASSVRQGVGYEQYF. Written as DNA, the CDR3 is TGTGCCAGCAGCGTCCGACAGGGGGTCGGCTACGAGCAGTACTTC.

In this sample, this clonotype turned up many times. The chain has TRBV27 and TRBJ1-2; D may be TRBD1 (6 bases). CDR3 length equals 16 residues. V was cut by 2 bases and J by 1 base, with 14 bases left in between. In germline, CDR1 is MNHEY, CDR2 SMNVEV (reference sequence). CDR3 region: CASSLLTGYLNYGYTF. CDR3 DNA sequence: TGTGCCAGCAGTTTACTGACAGGATACCTTAACTATGGCTACACCTTC.

The chain uses TRBV27 and TRBJ1-1; D might be TRBD1 (6 bases). Germline loops: CDR1 MNHEY, CDR2 SMNVEV (reference sequence). Trimming removed 5 bases from V and 0 bases from J, with 13 bases in between. There are 15 residues in the CDR3. CDR3 region: CASSPLDRLNTEAFF. CDR3 nucleotide sequence: TGTGCCAGCAGTCCCCTGGACAGACTGAACACTGAAGCTTTCTTT.

This chain joins TRBV29-1 and TRBJ1-2, with TRBD1 matching 8 bases. Germline CDR1 reads SQVTM; CDR2 reads ANQGSEA. The ends lost 7 bases at V and 3 bases at J; junction bases unmatched: 7. The CDR3 is 13 residues long. CDR3 bases: TGCAGCGCCTTGACAGGGGATGACTATGGCTACACCTTC. Translation: CSALTGDDYGYTF.

The table lists this clonotype with a few counts. The DNA of the CDR3 is TGCAGCGTTGAACCCTCAACTAGCATCCAAGAGACCCAGTACTTC. Its translation: CSVEPSTSIQETQYF. This chain uses TRBV29-1 with TRBJ2-5; D might be TRBD2 (6 bases). Germline V CDR1 and CDR2: SQVTM, ANQGSEA. This CDR3 comprises 15 residues. V lost 2 bases, J lost 1 base, and 14 bases lay in between.

This clonotype was found a few times. The DNA for the CDR3 is TGTGCCACTATCTCGGGACTCCTCTTACGCACAGATACGCAGTATTTT. The encoded protein is CATISGLLLRTDTQYF. The V call is TRBV7-9, the J call TRBJ2-3; possibly TRBD2 for D (6 bases). The CDR3 consists of 16 residues. Trimming left V 10 bases short and J 1 base short, with 21 bases between. The germline V gene encodes CDR1 SEHNR and CDR2 FQNEAQ (reference sequence). The variable domain in full, completed from reference TRBV7-9 and TRBJ2-3, reads DTGVSQNPRHKITKRGQNVTFRCDPISEHNRLYWYRQTLGQGPEFLTYFQNEAQLEKSRLLSDRFSAERPKGSFSTLEIQRTEQGDSAMYLCATISGLLLRTDTQYFGPGTRLTVL.

The CDR3 DNA reads as TGCAGTGCTAGACCTTCTAGCGGGGGGCATATTAGCTCCTACAATGAGCAGTTCTTC. It encodes CSARPSSGGHISSYNEQFF. The chain couples TRBV20-1 to TRBJ2-1, with TRBD2 matching 11 bases. Germline assignment: CDR1 DFQATT and CDR2 SNEGSKA (reference sequence). The CDR3 is made up of 19 amino acids. Trimming at V came to 2 bases and at J to 0 bases, leaving 12 bases not matched to a gene.

This chain uses TRBV19 with TRBJ2-7; 9 bases are shared with TRBD1. V was pared by 5 bases and J by 5 bases, with 10 bases of the junction left unmatched. This CDR3 is 15 amino acids long. Germline V lookup: CDR1 LNHDA, CDR2 SQIVND (reference sequence). CDR3 residues: CASSPWTGEVHEQYF. The CDR3 DNA follows: TGTGCCAGTAGTCCCTGGACAGGGGAGGTCCACGAGCAGTACTTC.

The chain recombines TRBV7-3 with TRBJ1-1; 9 bases agree with TRBD1. This CDR3 has 16 amino acids. J lost 3 bases, V lost 5 bases, and 10 bases had no gene match. Germline V gene data show CDR1 as SGHTA and CDR2 as FQGTGA. This CDR3 is CASSPGQGIWDTEAFF. DNA for the CDR3: TGTGCCAGCAGCCCGGGACAGGGCATCTGGGACACTGAAGCTTTCTTT.

The genes are TRBV7-8 and TRBJ1-3; TRBD1 is a possible D gene (6 bases). Germline V gene lookup returns CDR1 SGHVS and CDR2 FQNEAQ. With 8 bases removed from V and 0 bases from J, the gap between germline ends came to 17 bases. The CDR3 contains 16 residues. The CDR3 DNA is TGTGCCAGCTCGCACGGGGGCCCCTGCTCTGGAAACACCATATATTTT. Protein product: CASSHGGPCSGNTIYF.

This clonotype was seen a few times. The chain combines TRBV9 with TRBJ1-1; the D gene is possibly TRBD1 (5 bases). V lost 3 bases to trimming and J lost 1 base, with 10 bases between them. The germline CDR1 and CDR2 sequences are SGDLS and YYNGEE. The CDR3 extends over 14 amino acids. CDR3 DNA sequence: TGTGCCAGCAGCGCGAGTGGGGGGAACACTGAAGCTTTCTTT. Translating gives CASSASGGNTEAFF.

The table lists this clonotype with a few counts. The gene calls are TRBV12-3 or TRBV12-4 and TRBJ2-1; 14 positions match TRBD2. The ends lost 6 bases at V and 7 bases at J; junction bases unmatched: 8. The CDR3 extends over 16 amino acids. CDR3 protein: CASSRSGTSGGNEQFF. The CDR3 bases are TGTGCCAGCAGCCGATCCGGGACTAGCGGGGGTAATGAGCAGTTCTTC.